Shown below are 7 T cell receptor beta chains from a single sample sequenced in a study of identical twins. TCRdb fed the 5' RACE reads into MiXCR, producing one record per CDR3 protein. The sample records 500,000 to 600,000 distinct CDR3 sequences, about 20% being singletons. These data also formed part of another study, on T cells expressing NK-cell markers.

Material: CD4+ T cells sorted from blood. The receptors stem from a woman aged 18-35 years in good health.

This clonotype came up a few times. V and J are TRBV20-1 and TRBJ2-1, with a weak D call TRBD2 (7 bases). This CDR3 is built from 13 residues. Germline CDR1 and CDR2: DFQATT and SNEGSKA (reference sequence). Trimming shortened V by 4 bases and J by 12 bases, and 19 bases separated the two germline ends. The CDR3 nucleotides read TGCAGTGCTATCCACAGGGATCCGGGAGGGCAGTTCTTC. It is translated as CSAIHRDPGGQFF.

This clonotype was picked up a small number of times. The V and J genes are TRBV5-1 and TRBJ1-5; D call uncertain. The CDR3 is made up of 13 amino acids. V lost 5 bases to trimming and J lost 10 bases, with 16 bases between them. Germline lookup yields CDR1 SGHRS and CDR2 YFSETQ. The CDR3 loop is CASRIQPTGPQHF. The CDR3 region has the DNA TGCGCCAGCAGAATACAGCCTACGGGACCCCAGCATTTT. Drawing the rest from reference TRBV5-1 and TRBJ1-5, the complete variable domain is KAGVTQTPRYLIKTRGQQVTLSCSPISGHRSVSWYQQTPGQGLQFLFEYFSETQRNKGNFPGRFSGRQFSNSRSEMNVSTLELGDSALYLCASRIQPTGPQHFGDGTRLSIL.

The chain recombines TRBV12-3 or TRBV12-4 with TRBJ2-2, with 12 bases fitting TRBD2. This CDR3 is 14 amino acids long. The V gene end was trimmed by 7 bases and the J gene end by 10 bases; junction bases not matched to a gene: 7. As DNA, the CDR3 is TGTGCCAGCACCGAGCTAGCGGGAGGGCCGGAGCTGTTTTTT. Translating it yields CASTELAGGPELFF.

This clonotype was observed a few times. The chain joins TRBV6-2 or TRBV6-3 to TRBJ2-5; D may be TRBD2 (5 bases). The CDR3 is 14 amino acids. The V gene's germline CDR1 is MNHEY and CDR2 SVGEGT. V lost 2 bases and J lost 7, with 14 bases in between. The DNA of the CDR3 is TGTGCCAGCAGTTACAGGTTTACCGGAGGGACCCAGTACTTC. This encodes CASSYRFTGGTQYF.

This clonotype was seen a few times. The chain is built from TRBV20-1 and TRBJ2-7; D is possibly TRBD1 (5 bases). The V gene lost 0 bases and the J gene lost 2 bases, with 8 bases spanning the gap. Germline CDR1 and CDR2: DFQATT and SNEGSKA (reference sequence). This CDR3 region has 13 residues. The CDR3 loop reads CSARDGHAYEQYF. The CDR3 bases are TGCAGTGCTAGAGACGGACATGCCTACGAGCAGTACTTC.

In its sample, this clonotype was seen a few times. The chain has TRBV6-5 and TRBJ2-7, with D hard to call. This CDR3 is built from 16 residues. V lost 2 bases to trimming and J lost 3 bases, with 17 bases between them. Germline V gives CDR1 MNHEY, CDR2 SVGAGI. In DNA, the CDR3 is TGTGCCAGCAGTTACACGTTACCATTGCGTAGCTACGAGCAGTACTTC. It is translated as CASSYTLPLRSYEQYF.

This clonotype was seen only a few times. V usage is TRBV5-1 and J usage is TRBJ2-7; 7 bases fit TRBD1. This CDR3 spans 14 amino acids. Germline CDR1 SGHRS, CDR2 YFSETQ. The junction had 2 bases not matched to a gene; V was cut back by 0 bases and J by 2 bases. The CDR3 nucleotides read TGCGCCAGCAGCTTGGAGCAGGGGGCCTACGAGCAGTACTTC. It specifies CASSLEQGAYEQYF.